One and the same sample provided the 14 T cell receptor beta chains below, sequenced in a study of cytomegalovirus exposure and HLA in healthy donors. This PCR relied on a set of 60 Vbeta primers and 13 Jbeta primers. TCRdb's copy holds only in-frame clones and misses some; the assay was immunoSEQ multiplex PCR. In all, the sample yields some 46,000 clones. The material sequenced was PBMCs. The receptors here all came from a woman under 40 in good health and CMV-seronegative.

The chain recombines TRBV5-1 with TRBJ2-7, with 9 bases matching TRBD2. The CDR3 contains 14 residues. Trimming cost V 4 bases and J 8 bases; bases outside gene matches: 10. Germline CDR1 is SGHRS and CDR2 is YFSETQ. The chain's CDR3 is CASSLAGQGSKQYF. The DNA of the CDR3 is TGCGCCAGCAGCCTAGCGGGGCAGGGGAGCAAGCAGTACTTC.

The chain employs TRBV28 and TRBJ1-5; 12 nucleotides line up with TRBD1. CDR1 and CDR2 from the germline V gene are MDHEN and SYDVKM. The CDR3 totals 15 residues. Trimming cost V 6 bases and J 6 bases; bases outside gene matches: 6. The CDR3 DNA is TGTGCCAGCAGGCGCGGGACAGGGGGCGGTCAGCCCCAGCATTTT. It is translated as CASRRGTGGGQPQHF.

The V and J genes are TRBV18 and TRBJ1-2; D gene ambiguous. CDR3 length: 15 residues. Per the germline V gene, CDR1 is KGHSH and CDR2 is LQKENI. Trimming removed 1 base at V and 2 bases at J, with 11 bases between. The CDR3 sequence is CASSPQESVNYGYTF. In DNA form, the CDR3 reads TGTGCCAGCTCACCACAGGAAAGCGTGAACTATGGCTACACCTTC.

The chain recombines TRBV4-1 with TRBJ2-1, with D unclear. Germline assignment: CDR1 MGHRA and CDR2 YSYEKL. The length of the CDR3 is 15 residues. Trimming stripped 1 base from V and 5 bases from J, with 12 bases between. CDR3: CASSQVSKANNEQFF. CDR3 nucleotides: TGCGCCAGCAGCCAAGTGAGCAAAGCCAACAATGAGCAGTTCTTC.

The chain has TRBV30 and TRBJ2-7; 8 positions agree with TRBD2. CDR3 length: 11 amino acids. Germline values: CDR1 GTSNPN, CDR2 SVGIG (reference sequence). The ends lost 4 bases at V and 6 bases at J; junction bases unmatched: 2. CDR3 in DNA: TGTGCCTGGACGCGGGGGGCCGAGCAGTACTTC. It translates to CAWTRGAEQYF.

The chain links TRBV18 to TRBJ2-2, with TRBD2 identical over 15 bases. Trimming removed 3 bases from V and 0 bases from J; junction bases left unmatched: 2. Germline CDR1 is KGHSH and CDR2 is LQKENI. CDR3 length equals 18 residues. CDR3 protein: CASSPRTSGRANTGELFF. CDR3 nucleotide sequence: TGTGCCAGCTCACCGAGGACTAGCGGGAGGGCGAACACCGGGGAGCTGTTTTTT.

The chain joins TRBV5-1 to TRBJ2-7, with 7 nucleotides matching TRBD1. The CDR3 covers 16 residues. CDR1 and CDR2 (germline): SGHRS, YFSETQ. The J segment lost 0 bases and the V segment lost 7 bases, leaving 13 bases of the junction unmatched. The CDR3 reads CASGWVSGTASYEQYF. The CDR3 DNA is TGCGCCAGCGGCTGGGTGTCTGGGACAGCCTCCTACGAGCAGTACTTC.

By frequency, this clone is medium-sized. Here the CDR3 DNA reads TGTGCCAGCAGTGACTCGGCGGAGGGGAATGAGCAGTTCTTC. Translating gives CASSDSAEGNEQFF. The rearrangement links TRBV6-4 to TRBJ2-1, with D perhaps matching TRBD2 (6 bases). Germline V lookup: CDR1 MRHNA, CDR2 SNTAGT. The germline V and J ends were trimmed by 0 bases and 7 bases, with 10 bases remaining between them. The CDR3 has 14 amino acids.

The chain recombines TRBV2 with TRBJ2-7; no reliable D call. Looked up from germline, CDR1 is SNHLY and CDR2 is FYNNEI. The CDR3 extends over 10 amino acids. Trimming stripped 6 bases from V and 6 bases from J, with 6 bases between. The CDR3 spells CASRSFEQYF. The CDR3 nucleotides are TGTGCCAGCAGGAGCTTCGAGCAGTACTTC.

The CDR3 nucleotides are TGTGCCAGCGGCCCCGGCCTAGCGGATTACAATGAGCAGTTCTTC. This codes for CASGPGLADYNEQFF. J is TRBJ2-1 and V is TRBV6-1; TRBD2 aligns across 7 bases. Germline V gene data show CDR1 as MNHNS and CDR2 as SASEGT. With V trimmed by 8 bases and J by 4 bases, 11 bases remained unmatched. The CDR3 is made up of 15 amino acids.

The chain has TRBV30 and TRBJ1-1, with 9 nucleotides matching TRBD1. J lost 6 bases, V lost 3 bases, and 11 bases had no gene match. The CDR3 totals 15 residues. The germline V gene encodes CDR1 GTSNPN and CDR2 SVGIG (reference sequence). CDR3 sequence reads: CAWRRLDRGRSEAFF. The CDR3 DNA sequence: TGTGCCTGGAGGAGGTTGGACAGGGGACGCTCTGAAGCTTTCTTT. Variable domain in full (rest from reference TRBV30 and TRBJ1-1): SQTIHQWPATLVQPVGSPLSLECTVEGTSNPNLYWYRQAAGRGLQLLFYSVGIGQISSEVPQNLSASRPQDRQFILSSKKLLLSDSGFYLCAWRRLDRGRSEAFFGQGTRLTVV.

The chain carries TRBV18 and TRBJ1-4; D uncertain. This CDR3 contains 14 residues. The V gene lost 5 bases and the J gene lost 1 base, with 8 bases spanning the gap. Germline lookup yields CDR1 KGHSH and CDR2 LQKENI. CDR3: CASSTQLTNEKLFF. The DNA for the CDR3 is TGTGCCAGCTCAACACAGCTAACTAATGAAAAACTGTTTTTT.

V and J are TRBV7-2 and TRBJ2-7, with 7 bases matching TRBD2. J lost 4 bases, V lost 6 bases, and 3 bases had no gene match. In germline, CDR1 is SGHTA, CDR2 FQGNSA. The CDR3 consists of 12 residues. CDR3 amino acids: CASRLGGYEQYF. The DNA of the CDR3 is TGTGCCAGCAGACTGGGGGGGTACGAGCAGTACTTC.

The rearrangement joins TRBV7-2 to TRBJ2-1; TRBD2 aligns across 10 bases. Germline V gene sequence: CDR1 SGHTA, CDR2 FQGNSA. Trimming cost V 1 base and J 9 bases; bases outside gene matches: 6. The CDR3 is made up of 15 amino acids. CDR3 in DNA: TGTGCCAGCAGCTTAGTGTTTAGCGGGAGGACTGAGCAGTTCTTC. This translates into CASSLVFSGRTEQFF. Drawing the rest from reference TRBV7-2 and TRBJ2-1, the complete variable domain is GAGVSQSPSNKVTEKGKDVELRCDPISGHTALYWYRQSLGQGLEFLIYFQGNSAPDKSGLPSDRFSAERTGGSVSTLTIQRTQQEDSAVYLCASSLVFSGRTEQFFGPGTRLTVL.